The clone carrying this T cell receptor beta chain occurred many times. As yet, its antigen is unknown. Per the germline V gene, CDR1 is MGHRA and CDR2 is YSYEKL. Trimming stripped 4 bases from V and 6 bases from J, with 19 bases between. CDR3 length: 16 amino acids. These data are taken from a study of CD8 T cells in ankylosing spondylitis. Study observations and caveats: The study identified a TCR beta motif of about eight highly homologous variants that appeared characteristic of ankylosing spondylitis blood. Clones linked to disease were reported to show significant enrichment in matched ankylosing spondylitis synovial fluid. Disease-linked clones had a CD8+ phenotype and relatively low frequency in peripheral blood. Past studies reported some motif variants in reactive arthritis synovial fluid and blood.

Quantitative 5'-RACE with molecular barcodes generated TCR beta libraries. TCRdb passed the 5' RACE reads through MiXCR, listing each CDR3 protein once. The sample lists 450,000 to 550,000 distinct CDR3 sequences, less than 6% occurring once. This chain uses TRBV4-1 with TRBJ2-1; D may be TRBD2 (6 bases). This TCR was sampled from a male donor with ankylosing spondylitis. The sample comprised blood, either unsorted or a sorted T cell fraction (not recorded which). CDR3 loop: CASSLGGISRANEQFF. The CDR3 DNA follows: TGCGCCAGCAGCCTTGGGGGGATTTCACGTGCCAATGAGCAGTTCTTC.